These 18 T cell receptor beta chains came from one sample sequenced in a study of T cell responses to AZD1222 COVID-19 vaccine. The protocol was immunoSEQ multiplex PCR, while the TCRdb copy is restricted to in-frame clones and leaves out a portion. The sample lists approximately 150,000 clones, approximately 89% occurring once. The sample in question was peripheral blood, obtained 28 days after the second AZD1222 dose. All receptors derive from an adult who received the AZD1222 COVID-19 vaccine.

Details on this clone: The junction departs from the called germline gene at one end, perhaps through a read error. The V and J genes are TRBV27 and TRBJ2-7; D may be TRBD1 (6 bases). Germline values: CDR1 MNHEY, CDR2 SMNVEV (reference sequence). The CDR3 extends over 13 amino acids. The CDR3 spells CASSLNRAYERYF. The CDR3 coding sequence is TGTGCCAGCAGTTTGAACAGGGCCTACGAGCGGTACTTC.

The rearrangement uses TRBV19 and TRBJ1-5; no firm D call. This CDR3 region has 14 residues. V lost 3 bases to trimming and J lost 4 bases, with 10 bases between them. Germline values: CDR1 LNHDA, CDR2 SQIVND (reference sequence). The CDR3 protein is CASSISSLNQPQHF. CDR3 coding DNA: TGTGCCAGTAGTATTTCTAGCCTAAATCAGCCCCAGCATTTT.

This chain uses TRBV5-1 with TRBJ2-5; D perhaps matches TRBD2 (5 bases). From germline, CDR1 is SGHRS and CDR2 YFSETQ. This CDR3 has 14 residues. V gave up 3 bases and J gave up 9 bases, with 18 bases separating them. CDR3 bases: TGCGCCAGCAGCTGGGTCGGGATACATACGGCCCAGTACTTC. Protein: CASSWVGIHTAQYF.

The chain employs TRBV7-9 and TRBJ1-4; D is unresolved. V was clipped by 1 base and J by 11 bases, with 17 bases between them. Germline V gene data show CDR1 as SEHNR and CDR2 as FQNEAQ (reference sequence). The CDR3 sequence is 15 residues long. CDR3 sequence reads: CASSLDPLHTGKLFF. Here the CDR3 DNA reads TGTGCCAGCAGCTTAGATCCTCTTCATACGGGGAAACTGTTTTTT.

CDR3 DNA: TGTGCCAGCAGTTTTAGGGGACAGGGGCTGATTGGCTATGGCTACACCTTC. Protein sequence: CASSFRGQGLIGYGYTF. The chain carries TRBV28 and TRBJ1-2; TRBD1 matches 10 bases. The CDR3 is made up of 17 amino acids. Germline V CDR1 and CDR2: MDHEN, SYDVKM. The ends lost 3 bases at V and 4 bases at J; junction bases unmatched: 11.

This clone was counted between two and nine times. The rearrangement joins TRBV4-2 to TRBJ1-5; D is undetermined. Trimming pared 2 bases from V and 1 base from J, leaving 6 bases between. Germline values: CDR1 LGHNA, CDR2 YNFKEQ. CDR3 size: 14 residues. The CDR3 coding sequence is TGTGCCAGCAGCCAACCTGGGAGCAATCAGCCCCAGCATTTT. Residues: CASSQPGSNQPQHF.

Here the CDR3 reads CSAGLASRTDTQYF. Written as DNA, the CDR3 is TGCAGCGCGGGACTAGCGAGCAGGACAGATACGCAGTATTTT. The chain links TRBV29-1 to TRBJ2-3, with 10 bases lining up with TRBD2. CDR1 SQVTM and CDR2 ANQGSEA come from the germline V gene. The CDR3 contains 14 residues. The J segment lost 3 bases and the V segment lost 7 bases, leaving 7 bases of the junction unmatched.

The chain carries TRBV30 and TRBJ2-2; weak D call: TRBD1 (6 bases). Trimming removed 4 bases from V and 0 bases from J, with 12 bases in between. The CDR3 contains 15 residues. Germline assignment: CDR1 GTSNPN and CDR2 SVGIG (reference sequence). The DNA of the CDR3 is TGTGCCTGGAATCCAGGGGCCGCGAACACCGGGGAGCTGTTTTTT. Protein: CAWNPGAANTGELFF.

This clone has only one observation. CDR3 in amino acids: CASTPVGLAGVGEQFF. The DNA for the CDR3 is TGTGCCAGCACCCCCGTCGGACTAGCGGGAGTAGGTGAGCAGTTCTTC. The rearrangement uses TRBV9 and TRBJ2-1; 13 bases are a match to TRBD2. CDR1 and CDR2 (germline): SGDLS, YYNGEE. The CDR3 is 16 residues long. Trimming removed 6 bases from V and 9 bases from J; junction bases left unmatched: 12.

The genes are TRBV30 and TRBJ2-1; a weak D match, TRBD2 (5 bases). The V gene lost 2 bases and the J gene lost 9 bases, with 11 bases spanning the gap. CDR1 and CDR2 from the germline V gene are GTSNPN and SVGIG (reference sequence). The CDR3 consists of 12 residues. This chain's CDR3 is CAWSLGMSEQFF. CDR3 nucleotides: TGTGCCTGGAGTCTCGGGATGTCTGAGCAGTTCTTC.

This clone occurred a few times. V and J are TRBV5-1 and TRBJ1-6, with 8 nucleotides matching TRBD1. Germline loops: CDR1 SGHRS, CDR2 YFSETQ. V gave up 0 bases and J gave up 7 bases; unmatched junction bases: 3. The CDR3 covers 15 residues. In DNA form, the CDR3 reads TGCGCCAGCAGCTTGGGGACAGGGCCGAATTCACCCCTCCACTTT. Translation: CASSLGTGPNSPLHF.

The chain recombines TRBV5-1 with TRBJ1-1; D unresolved. This CDR3 has 14 residues. CDR1 SGHRS and CDR2 YFSETQ come from the germline V gene. V lost 6 bases and J 1 base, leaving 13 bases between the germline ends. CDR3 nucleotide sequence: TGCGCCAGCACGGGAGGACGGGGGAACACTGAAGCTTTCTTT. Translated, it gives CASTGGRGNTEAFF.

In this sample, this clone turned up a few times. The J gene is TRBJ1-2, the V gene TRBV6-2 or TRBV6-3; TRBD1 matches 7 bases. The CDR3 consists of 16 residues. Trimming removed 2 bases from V and 2 bases from J; junction bases left unmatched: 8. In germline, CDR1 is MNHEY, CDR2 SVGEGT. The CDR3: CASSYRAGTVNYGYTF. The CDR3, as DNA: TGTGCCAGCAGTTACCGAGCCGGGACAGTGAACTATGGCTACACCTTC.

The genes are TRBV7-9 and TRBJ2-3; 7 bases fit TRBD1. V shed 3 bases, J shed 2 bases, and the junction held 11 bases outside the gene matches. CDR1 SEHNR and CDR2 FQNEAQ come from the germline V gene (reference sequence). CDR3 size: 17 residues. In DNA form, the CDR3 reads TGTGCCAGCAGCTTTGGACAGGCGCCCCTCTTCACAGATACGCAGTATTTT. Translating it yields CASSFGQAPLFTDTQYF.

The chain employs TRBV6-6 and TRBJ1-2, with 7 positions matching TRBD1. After removal of 2 bases from V and 1 base from J, the junction contained 4 bases not matched to a gene. The CDR3 length is 15 residues. The germline V gene has CDR1 MNHNY and CDR2 SVGAGI (reference sequence). The CDR3 loop is CASSYPGQLNYGYTF. The CDR3 region has the DNA TGTGCCAGCAGTTACCCGGGACAGCTTAACTATGGCTACACCTTC.

V gene TRBV6-5 combines with J gene TRBJ2-6, with D perhaps TRBD1 or TRBD2 (5 bases each). V was trimmed by 4 bases and J by 2 bases, leaving 12 bases between them. This CDR3 has 16 residues. Germline lookup yields CDR1 MNHEY and CDR2 SVGAGI. Here the CDR3 reads CASSFTVGAGANVLTF. CDR3 in DNA: TGTGCCAGCAGTTTCACGGTGGGGGCTGGGGCCAACGTCCTGACTTTC.

The rearrangement joins TRBV6-5 to TRBJ2-7, with 8 bases fitting TRBD1. The CDR3 covers 15 residues. Trimming cost V 7 bases and J 4 bases; bases outside gene matches: 12. Germline CDR1 MNHEY, CDR2 SVGAGI. CDR3 loop: CASTLAGTGLYEQYF. DNA for the CDR3: TGTGCCAGCACCCTGGCCGGGACAGGCCTTTACGAGCAGTACTTC.

The chain couples TRBV9 to TRBJ1-4; unclear D gene. This CDR3 spans 15 amino acids. Trimming took off 0 bases at V and 1 base at J, with 7 bases between the two ends. The germline gives CDR1 SGDLS, CDR2 YYNGEE. CDR3 in amino acids: CASSVGPGTNEKLFF. The CDR3 nucleotides read TGTGCCAGCAGCGTAGGGCCGGGAACTAATGAAAAACTGTTTTTT.